One T cell receptor beta chain is described in this entry. Its target is unknown. As for treatment: roughly nine-day PBMC culture with coronavirus spike peptide pools or control peptides (ViraFEST assay). The source of the sample is a study of vaccination and CD4 T cells after COVID-19. Sequenced with the Oncomine TCR Beta short-read assay was DNA taken from cultured CD4+ T cells. TCRdb redid the calling of the PCR reads with MiXCR, one entry per CDR3 protein. This sample has fewer than 20,000 distinct CDR3 sequences, with approximately 50% found just once. V was pared by 5 bases and J by 4 bases, with 14 bases between. This CDR3 region has 14 residues.

The starting material was cultured CD4+ T cells from blood, obtained after SARS-CoV-2 vaccination. The J gene is TRBJ2-5, the V gene TRBV12-3 or TRBV12-4; D is tentatively TRBD1 or TRBD2 (5 bases each). The TCR sequence derives from a human donor with COVID-19. This chain's CDR3 is CASSPQGVPETQYF. In nucleotides, the CDR3 is TGTGCCAGCAGTCCCCAGGGAGTCCCAGAGACCCAGTACTTC.